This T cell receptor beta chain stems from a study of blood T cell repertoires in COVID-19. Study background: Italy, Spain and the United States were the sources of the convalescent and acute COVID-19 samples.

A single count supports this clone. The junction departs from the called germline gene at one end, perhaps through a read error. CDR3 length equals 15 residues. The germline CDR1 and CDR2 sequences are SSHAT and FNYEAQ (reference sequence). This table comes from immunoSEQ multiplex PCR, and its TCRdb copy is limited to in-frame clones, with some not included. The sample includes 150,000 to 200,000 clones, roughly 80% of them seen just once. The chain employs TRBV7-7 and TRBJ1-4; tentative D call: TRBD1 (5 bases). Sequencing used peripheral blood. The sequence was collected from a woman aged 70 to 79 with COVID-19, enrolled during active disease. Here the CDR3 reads CASSLGRGLGEKLFF. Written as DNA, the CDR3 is TGTGCTAGCAGCTTGGGTAGGGGATTAGGTGAAAAACTGTTTTTT.